The rows below give T cell receptor beta chains drawn from one sample of a study of blood T cell repertoires in COVID-19. Measured with immunoSEQ multiplex PCR; TCRdb has only the in-frame clones, and not every one. This table has around 250,000 clones, 85% to 90% appearing once. Sequencing was done on a sample of PBMCs or T cells enriched from blood (not recorded which). These receptors were obtained from a young man who had recovered from COVID-19. CDR3s include the opening cysteine and the closing phenylalanine or tryptophan. A D gene is named only where the DNA matches it firmly. Size is omitted from some rows. Given values are once, few, many or a class for expanded clones.

v_call	d_call	clone_size	j_call	cdr3_aa	cdr3_nt
TRBV4-2	TRBD2	NA	TRBJ2-2	CASSQVKAGSTGELFF	TGTGCCAGCAGCCAAGTAAAAGCGGGGTCCACCGGGGAGCTGTTTTTT
TRBV5-1	TRBD1	NA	TRBJ2-3	CASSSGGRSSTDTQYF	TGCGCCAGCAGCTCAGGGGGCAGGTCTAGCACAGATACGCAGTATTTT
TRBV7-3	NA	NA	TRBJ2-2	CASSLGGVNTGELFF	TGTGCCAGCAGTCTCGGCGGGGTGAACACCGGGGAGCTGTTTTTT
TRBV5-1	TRBD2	NA	TRBJ2-1	CASSGGTSGRPYNEQFF	TGCGCCAGCAGCGGCGGGACTAGCGGGAGGCCCTACAATGAGCAGTTCTTC
TRBV4-2	NA	NA	TRBJ1-6	CASSQGPLDRSPLHF	TGTGCCAGCAGCCAAGGACCCCTGGACAGATCACCCCTCCACTTT
TRBV5-1	NA	once	TRBJ2-7	CASSSGDPYEQYF	TGCGCCAGCAGCTCGGGGGACCCCTACGAGCAGTACTTC
TRBV19	NA	NA	TRBJ2-4	CASSPGQRRVAKNIQYF	TGTGCCAGTAGCCCGGGTCAAAGGAGGGTGGCCAAAAACATTCAGTACTTC
TRBV28	TRBD2	NA	TRBJ2-4	CASSLSSGGAPSNLQYF	TGTGCCAGCAGTTTATCATCGGGGGGGGCCCCAAGCAACCTTCAGTACTTC
TRBV18	TRBD1	NA	TRBJ2-7	CASSRDRGIAYEQYF	TGTGCCAGCTCCCGGGACAGGGGGATTGCCTACGAGCAGTACTTC
TRBV3-1/TRBV3-2	TRBD1	NA	TRBJ1-4	CASSQEMTGTKLFF	TGTGCCAGCAGCCAAGAGATGACAGGGACCAAACTGTTTTTT
TRBV4-1	TRBD2	NA	TRBJ2-7	CASSLRLAGGNEQYF	TGCGCCAGCAGCTTGCGACTAGCGGGGGGAAACGAGCAGTACTTC
TRBV11-1	NA	NA	TRBJ2-7	CASSQQKAEQYF	TGTGCCAGCAGCCAACAAAAAGCGGAGCAGTACTTC
TRBV18	TRBD1	NA	TRBJ1-1	CASSPQGAVNTEAFF	TGTGCCAGCTCACCACAGGGGGCGGTGAACACTGAAGCTTTCTTT
TRBV6-4	TRBD1	few	TRBJ2-6	CASSATGDTGANVLTF	TGTGCCAGCAGTGCCACAGGGGACACTGGGGCCAACGTCCTGACTTTC
TRBV20-1	TRBD2	NA	TRBJ2-3	CSASRWSSGRGSDTQYF	TGCAGTGCTAGTAGGTGGTCTAGCGGGAGAGGATCAGATACGCAGTATTTT
TRBV5-6	NA	NA	TRBJ1-2	CASSPGQKNYGYTF	TGTGCCAGCAGCCCCGGACAGAAAAACTATGGCTACACCTTC
TRBV7-6	TRBD1	NA	TRBJ1-3	CASSLGQGSGNTIYF	TGTGCCAGCAGCTTAGGACAGGGGAGCGGAAACACCATATATTTT
TRBV19	TRBD1	NA	TRBJ2-3	CASRTTGGISDTQYF	TGTGCCAGTAGAACGACAGGGGGCATTTCAGATACGCAGTATTTT
TRBV6-5	NA	NA	TRBJ2-3	CASIYRSGVSDTQYF	TGTGCCAGCATCTACAGGTCGGGGGTCTCAGATACGCAGTATTTT
TRBV9	NA	once	TRBJ2-7	CASSAYDRGSYEQYF	TGTGCCAGCAGCGCCTATGATAGGGGCTCCTACGAGCAGTACTTC
TRBV6-5	NA	NA	TRBJ2-5	CASSLVFQETQYF	TGTGCCAGCAGCCTAGTATTCCAAGAGACCCAGTACTTC
TRBV10-3	NA	NA	TRBJ2-1	CAISDMLETSYNEQFF	TGTGCCATCAGTGATATGCTGGAGACGTCCTACAATGAGCAGTTCTTC
TRBV2	NA	NA	TRBJ1-6	CASTEQRQNSPLHF	TGTGCCAGCACTGAACAAAGACAGAATTCACCCCTCCACTTT
TRBV7-8	NA	NA	TRBJ1-3	CASSLEAGGNTIYF	TGTGCCAGCAGCTTAGAGGCAGGGGGAAACACCATATATTTT
TRBV28	TRBD2	NA	TRBJ2-1	CASSGGLAGRNEQWQRGRNEQFF	TGTGCCAGCAGTGGGGGACTAGCGGGACGCAATGAGCAGTGGCAGAGGGGACGCAATGAGCAGTTCTTC
TRBV2	NA	NA	TRBJ2-3	CAGDRPSTDTQYF	TGTGCCGGAGACAGGCCTAGCACAGATACGCAGTATTTT
TRBV27	TRBD1	few	TRBJ1-6	CASRLGQGNSPLHF	TGTGCCAGCAGACTGGGACAGGGAAATTCACCCCTCCACTTT
TRBV5-8	TRBD2	NA	TRBJ2-1	CASSLGSLGGNEQFF	TGTGCCAGCAGCTTGGGGTCTCTGGGGGGGAATGAGCAGTTCTTC
TRBV15	NA	NA	TRBJ1-6	CATSRGSLDRSNSPLHF	TGTGCCACCAGCAGAGGGTCGCTGGACAGAAGCAATTCACCCCTCCACTTT
TRBV7-2	NA	NA	TRBJ2-5	CASSVAGVETQYF	TGTGCCAGCAGCGTAGCAGGGGTAGAGACCCAGTACTTC
TRBV28	TRBD2	NA	TRBJ2-7	CASSPPTREASYEQYF	TGTGCCAGCAGTCCCCCCACGCGGGAGGCCTCCTACGAGCAGTACTTC
TRBV2	TRBD1	NA	TRBJ1-2	CASSYEDRPDYGYTF	TGTGCCAGCAGTTATGAGGACAGGCCTGACTATGGCTACACCTTC
TRBV5-4	TRBD2	NA	TRBJ2-3	CASRPAGGQDTQYF	TGTGCCAGCAGACCAGCGGGGGGGCAAGATACGCAGTATTTT
TRBV25-1	TRBD1	NA	TRBJ2-5	CASSQPGTVGQETQYF	TGTGCCAGCAGTCAACCCGGGACAGTTGGACAAGAGACCCAGTACTTC
TRBV7-8	NA	NA	TRBJ1-3	CASSVDRDSGNTIYF	TGTGCCAGCAGCGTTGACAGAGACTCTGGAAACACCATATATTTT
TRBV18	NA	NA	TRBJ2-5	CASSPLGGQETQYF	TGTGCCAGCTCACCACTGGGGGGGCAGGAGACCCAGTACTTC
TRBV7-9	TRBD2	NA	TRBJ2-2	CASRTSGYTGELFF	TGTGCCAGCAGGACTAGCGGATACACCGGGGAGCTGTTTTTT
TRBV19	TRBD1	NA	TRBJ1-5	CASSNVEDRGNQPQHF	TGTGCCAGTAGTAATGTCGAGGACAGGGGGAATCAGCCCCAGCATTTT
TRBV28	NA	NA	TRBJ2-4	CASSLTWGVSAKNIQYF	TGTGCCAGCAGTTTAACGTGGGGAGTTAGTGCCAAAAACATTCAGTACTTC
TRBV19	NA	NA	TRBJ2-3	CASSWRSGDKEDTQYF	TGTGCCAGTAGTTGGCGATCAGGTGATAAAGAGGATACGCAGTATTTT
TRBV10-1	TRBD2	NA	TRBJ2-2	CASSLSGLAGGQAGELFF	TGCGCCAGCAGCCTCTCCGGACTAGCGGGGGGGCAAGCCGGGGAGCTGTTTTTT
TRBV27	NA	few	TRBJ1-1	CASSFKGSVTEAFF	TGTGCCAGCAGTTTTAAGGGGTCGGTCACTGAAGCTTTCTTT
TRBV30	NA	NA	TRBJ2-2	CAWSVAGRIEAGELFF	TGTGCCTGGAGTGTAGCCGGGAGAATTGAAGCCGGGGAGCTGTTTTTT
TRBV6-5	NA	NA	TRBJ2-7	CASSYDSPTLTYEQYF	TGTGCCAGCAGTTACGATAGCCCGACGTTGACCTACGAGCAGTACTTC
TRBV11-2	NA	NA	TRBJ2-2	CASSRGHQNTGELFF	TGTGCCAGCAGCCGGGGACATCAGAACACCGGGGAGCTGTTTTTT
TRBV4-2	NA	NA	TRBJ2-6	CASSRGATGANVLTF	TGTGCCTCCAGCAGGGGGGCGACTGGGGCCAACGTCCTGACTTTC